Given below is one T cell receptor beta chain in context. The antigen is undetermined. The assay was immunoSEQ multiplex PCR, and TCRdb's table has in-frame clones only and misses some. The table has over 150,000 clones, 80% to 90% seen once; the top ten hold more than 5.5%. Trimming left V 0 bases short and J 10 bases short, with 21 bases between. Germline assignment: CDR1 SGHTA and CDR2 FQGTGA. The CDR3 has 16 residues. The data derive from a study of T cell responses to AZD1222 COVID-19 vaccine. Findings and caveats of the study: Among AZD1222 vaccinees, only five or six were seropositive at baseline.

This specimen was peripheral blood, taken on day 0 of MenACWY control vaccination. The sequence came from an adult in good health. J is TRBJ1-1 and V is TRBV7-3; tentatively, D is TRBD1 (5 bases). The DNA of the CDR3 is TGTGCCAGCAGCTTAACCCCCGCCCGGGGGGAGCGGGCAGCTTTCTTT. Protein sequence: CASSLTPARGERAAFF.